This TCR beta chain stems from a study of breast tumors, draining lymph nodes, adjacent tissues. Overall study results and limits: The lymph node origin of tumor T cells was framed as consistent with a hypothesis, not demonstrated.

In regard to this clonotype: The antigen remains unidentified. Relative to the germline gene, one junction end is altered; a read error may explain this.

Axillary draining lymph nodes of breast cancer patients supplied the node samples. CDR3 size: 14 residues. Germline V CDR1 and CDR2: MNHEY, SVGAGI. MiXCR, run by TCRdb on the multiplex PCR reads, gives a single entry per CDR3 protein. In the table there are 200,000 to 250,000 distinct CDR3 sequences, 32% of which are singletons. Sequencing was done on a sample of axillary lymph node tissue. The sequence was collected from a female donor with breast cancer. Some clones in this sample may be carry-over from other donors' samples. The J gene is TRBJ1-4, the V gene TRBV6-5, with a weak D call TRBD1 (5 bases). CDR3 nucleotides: TGTGCCGGCAGTGCGTGGGGGAAAGATGAAAAACTGTTTTTT. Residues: CAGSAWGKDEKLFF.